Below are 22 T cell receptor beta chains sequenced from a single sample in a study of cytomegalovirus exposure and HLA in healthy donors. Primers: 60 Vbeta forward and 13 Jbeta reverse. Here immunoSEQ multiplex PCR was the method, and the copy in TCRdb shows in-frame clones only, minus some. The table includes 55,000 to 75,000 clones, roughly 80% detected once. Input material: PBMCs. These receptors were obtained from a young woman in good health and CMV-seropositive.

The chain is built from TRBV30 and TRBJ1-5; no clear D gene. The CDR3 is made up of 14 amino acids. Trimming removed 3 bases from V and 1 base from J, with 10 bases in between. CDR1 is GTSNPN and CDR2 is SVGIG in the germline V gene (reference sequence). The CDR3 DNA is TGTGCCTGGAGGCTAGCTGGGAGCAATCAGCCCCAGCATTTT. Residues: CAWRLAGSNQPQHF.

J is TRBJ2-3 and V is TRBV5-1, with D unresolved. Germline values: CDR1 SGHRS, CDR2 YFSETQ. Deletions cut 3 bases from V and 1 base from J, with 12 bases between. The CDR3 runs to 15 residues. DNA for the CDR3: TGCGCCAGCAGCTCCGGTGGGCCACGCACAGATACGCAGTATTTT. Amino acid sequence: CASSSGGPRTDTQYF.

In its sample, this clone was seen once. The CDR3 coding sequence is TGTGCCAGCGGACAGTATGGCTACACCTTC. This gives the protein CASGQYGYTF. The V call is TRBV6-6, the J call TRBJ1-2; a possible D gene is TRBD1 (6 bases). From germline, CDR1 is MNHNY and CDR2 SVGAGI (reference sequence). The CDR3 contains 10 residues. The V and J ends lost 8 bases and 5 bases respectively, with 6 bases between them.

The chain links TRBV5-6 to TRBJ2-3, with D possibly matching TRBD2 (5 bases). V gave up 2 bases and J gave up 3 bases, with 13 bases separating them. This CDR3 is built from 15 residues. CDR1 is SGHDT and CDR2 is YYEEEE in the germline V gene. CDR3 residues: CASSFGTRRTDTQYF. DNA of the CDR3: TGTGCCAGCAGCTTTGGAACTAGAAGAACAGATACGCAGTATTTT.

The chain carries TRBV9 and TRBJ2-1; 8 bases are a match to TRBD1. V trimming: 2 bases; J trimming: 5 bases; junction bases outside the gene matches: 6. CDR3 length: 15 amino acids. Germline V lookup: CDR1 SGDLS, CDR2 YYNGEE. CDR3 region: CASSVRGRNDNEQFF. The CDR3 DNA sequence: TGTGCCAGCAGCGTCAGGGGGCGAAACGACAATGAGCAGTTCTTC. Based on the CDR3 plus reference TRBV9 and TRBJ2-1, the full variable domain is DSGVTQTPKHLITATGQRVTLRCSPRSGDLSVYWYQQSLDQGLQFLIQYYNGEERAKGNILERFSAQQFPDLHSELNLSSLELGDSALYFCASSVRGRNDNEQFFGPGTRLTVL.

V and J are TRBV28 and TRBJ1-5; D ambiguous. The length of the CDR3 is 16 residues. The V gene's germline CDR1 is MDHEN and CDR2 SYDVKM. Trimming pared 2 bases from V and 2 bases from J, leaving 13 bases between. The CDR3 here is CASSLSQAGGNQPQHF. The CDR3 coding sequence is TGTGCCAGCAGTTTAAGCCAGGCCGGGGGCAATCAGCCCCAGCATTTT.

The CDR3, as DNA: TGTGCCATCCAATCAGCAGGGGGCGGTCAGCCCCAGCATTTT. It specifies CAIQSAGGGQPQHF. This chain joins TRBV10-3 and TRBJ1-5; 8 bases align to TRBD1. CDR3 length: 14 amino acids. V trimming: 8 bases; J trimming: 6 bases; junction bases outside the gene matches: 9. Germline CDR1 reads ENHRY; CDR2 reads SYGVKD.

This rearrangement joins TRBV25-1 to TRBJ1-4, with D possibly TRBD1 on 6 matching bases. V lost 0 bases and J lost 5, with 16 bases in between. Per the germline V gene, CDR1 is MGHDK and CDR2 is SYGVNS. The CDR3 runs to 17 residues. The CDR3 spells CASSEYGQGSRNEKLFF. The CDR3 DNA follows: TGTGCCAGCAGTGAATACGGCCAGGGGTCCCGAAATGAAAAACTGTTTTTT.

With respect to this clone: At one boundary the junction diverges from the germline segment, which might be a read error. This chain uses TRBV7-7 with TRBJ2-3; TRBD2 aligns across 8 bases. Germline V gene sequence: CDR1 SSHAT, CDR2 FNYEAQ (reference sequence). The CDR3 loop spans 16 amino acids. The CDR3 reads CASRSKRESSTDTQYF. The CDR3 DNA sequence: TGTGCTAGCAGATCAAAGCGGGAGTCGTCTACAGATACGCAGTATTTT.

The chain has TRBV5-1 and TRBJ2-2, with 8 bases aligning to TRBD2. With 4 bases clipped from V and 3 bases from J, the junction kept 5 bases outside the gene matches. This CDR3 is built from 15 residues. Germline loops: CDR1 SGHRS, CDR2 YFSETQ. CDR3 in DNA: TGCGCCAGCAGCCCGGGACTAGGGGACACCGGGGAGCTGTTTTTT. Protein sequence: CASSPGLGDTGELFF.

The genes are TRBV10-3 and TRBJ1-2, with a tentative D call TRBD1 (6 bases). The CDR3 spans 14 residues. Germline V CDR1 and CDR2: ENHRY, SYGVKD. The V gene lost 2 bases and the J gene lost 4 bases, with 11 bases spanning the gap. As DNA, the CDR3 is TGTGCCATCAGTGAGCTCGTGGGGGCCTATGGCTACACCTTC. As protein: CAISELVGAYGYTF.

The sample holds a few counts of this clone. The chain joins TRBV2 to TRBJ1-2, with TRBD1 matching 7 bases. The germline CDR1 and CDR2 sequences are SNHLY and FYNNEI. This CDR3 has 12 residues. V shed 6 bases, J shed 4 bases, and the junction held 2 bases outside the gene matches. Here the CDR3 reads CASRGTAYGYTF. Here the CDR3 DNA reads TGTGCCAGCAGGGGGACAGCCTATGGCTACACCTTC.

This clone came up a few times. The rearrangement links TRBV28 to TRBJ1-1, with a weak D call TRBD1 (5 bases). CDR3 length: 13 amino acids. Germline assignment: CDR1 MDHEN and CDR2 SYDVKM. Trimming took off 3 bases at V and 1 base at J, with 6 bases between the two ends. The CDR3 sequence: CASSFRENTEAFF. The CDR3 DNA reads as TGTGCCAGCAGTTTCAGGGAGAACACTGAAGCTTTCTTT.

V gene TRBV7-3 combines with J gene TRBJ2-1, with D maybe TRBD1 (6 bases). The length of the CDR3 is 12 residues. CDR1 SGHTA and CDR2 FQGTGA come from the germline V gene. V was shortened by 5 bases and J by 6 bases, with 8 bases between the two germline ends. The CDR3 DNA reads TGTGCCAGCAGCGCGACAGGCAATGAGCAGTTCTTC. Its protein is CASSATGNEQFF.

This sequence joins TRBV18 and TRBJ2-5; TRBD1 aligns across 7 bases. V lost 10 bases, J lost 2 bases, and 7 bases stayed unmatched. CDR1 is KGHSH and CDR2 is LQKENI in the germline V gene. There are 13 residues in the CDR3. This CDR3 is CATLGTAQETQYF. The CDR3 DNA reads TGTGCCACCCTGGGGACAGCGCAAGAGACCCAGTACTTC.

This rearrangement joins TRBV7-9 to TRBJ2-5; perhaps TRBD2 as D (5 bases). The CDR3 length is 14 residues. V lost 6 bases to trimming and J lost 5 bases, with 16 bases between them. The germline V gene has CDR1 SEHNR and CDR2 FQNEAQ (reference sequence). The CDR3: CASSPGGSAETQYF. CDR3 DNA sequence: TGTGCCAGCAGTCCAGGAGGTAGTGCGGAGACCCAGTACTTC.

J is TRBJ2-1 and V is TRBV14; 9 bases fit TRBD2. Trimming took 2 bases from V and 7 from J; bases not matched to a gene: 18. CDR1 is SGHDN, CDR2 FVKESK, per germline. The CDR3 has 19 amino acids. The CDR3 loop is CASSQYIVAGAHGWNEQFF. The CDR3 nucleotides are TGTGCCAGCAGCCAATATATTGTAGCGGGGGCCCATGGTTGGAATGAGCAGTTCTTC.

V usage is TRBV9 and J usage is TRBJ2-3; 8 bases map to TRBD2. Germline trimming cut 2 bases from V and 2 bases from J; bases unmatched to any gene: 13. CDR3 length equals 18 residues. Germline lookup yields CDR1 SGDLS and CDR2 YYNGEE. The CDR3 DNA sequence: TGTGCCAGCAGCGTCGGTTCTGGGGGCGGGGGGTACACAGATACGCAGTATTTT. Residues: CASSVGSGGGGYTDTQYF.

The chain couples TRBV6-4 to TRBJ2-1; 7 nucleotides line up with TRBD2. The CDR3 has 16 residues. V shed 3 bases, J shed 4 bases, and the junction held 9 bases outside the gene matches. Germline V gene sequence: CDR1 MRHNA, CDR2 SNTAGT. CDR3 nucleotide sequence: TGTGCCAGCAGTGATTCTGCGGGAGAAGCATACAATGAGCAGTTCTTC. Translated: CASSDSAGEAYNEQFF.

The J gene is TRBJ2-2, the V gene TRBV28, with 8 nucleotides matching TRBD1. This CDR3 region has 18 residues. V trimming: 4 bases; J trimming: 7 bases; junction bases outside the gene matches: 17. The germline gives CDR1 MDHEN, CDR2 SYDVKM. The CDR3 DNA reads as TGTGCCAGCAGTTCTGCCTCGATACGGACAGGGAGGCACGGGGAGCTGTTTTTT. Protein product: CASSSASIRTGRHGELFF.

The genes are TRBV28 and TRBJ2-1, with D perhaps TRBD2 (7 bases). The germline V gene encodes CDR1 MDHEN and CDR2 SYDVKM. The ends were cut back, 5 bases at V and 0 bases at J, with 14 bases in the middle. The CDR3 extends over 16 amino acids. This chain's CDR3 is CASSPPRGASYNEQFF. The CDR3 DNA reads TGTGCCAGCAGTCCTCCTCGGGGGGCCTCCTACAATGAGCAGTTCTTC.

This chain uses TRBV7-2 with TRBJ2-3; D possibly corresponds to TRBD2 (5 bases). This CDR3 region has 14 residues. From germline, CDR1 is SGHTA and CDR2 FQGNSA. The germline V and J ends were trimmed by 1 base and 5 bases, with 10 bases remaining between them. The CDR3 protein is CASSLGGPGDTQYF. The DNA for the CDR3 is TGTGCCAGCAGCTTAGGAGGGCCTGGAGATACGCAGTATTTT.